Given below is one T cell receptor (beta chain) in context. These data belong to a study of T cells expressing NK-cell markers. This CDR3 contains 16 residues. Reprocessing the 5' RACE reads, TCRdb reports a single entry for every CDR3 protein and omits DNA. The table for this sample gives approximately 460,000 distinct CDR3 sequences. The specimen sequenced was blood T cells: a sorted CD56 or NKG2C T cell subset, CD4+ or CD8+ T cells, or bulk PBMC T cells (not recorded which). This receptor was obtained from a woman between 18 and 70 years old in good health. J is TRBJ2-4 and V is TRBV12-3 or TRBV12-4; TCRdb's D gene call, TRBD1, goes unchecked for lack of DNA. CDR3 sequence reads: CASSLTAPSTKNIQYF.